This T cell receptor beta chain originates from a study of cytotoxic CD8 clonotypes in ibrutinib-treated CLL. Study summary: Response samples were obtained once patients had received a median 12 months of treatment, range 6 to 36.

Repertoires were generated with immunoSEQ multiplex PCR, while TCRdb's copy carries only in-frame clones and drops some. Among some 150,000 clones listed, over 60% were seen once. CDR3 length equals 15 residues. J lost 12 bases, V lost 3 bases, and 17 bases had no gene match. The V gene's germline CDR1 is MGHRA and CDR2 YSYEKL. V is TRBV4-1 and J is TRBJ2-7; TRBD2 matches 7 bases. Here the sequenced sample was PBMCs, taken after 12 months of ibrutinib treatment. This receptor was obtained from a human donor with chronic lymphocytic leukemia. Here the CDR3 reads CASSQRVLADSNPYF. CDR3 nucleotide sequence: TGCGCCAGCAGCCAGAGGGTCCTAGCGGACTCTAATCCGTACTTC.